The rows below give T cell receptor beta chains drawn from one sample of a study of cytomegalovirus exposure and HLA in healthy donors. The assay was immunoSEQ multiplex PCR, and TCRdb's table has in-frame clones only and misses some. The sample yields 150,000 to 200,000 clones, 70% seen once. What was sequenced was PBMCs. These receptors were collected from a man between 18 and 29 years old in good health and CMV-seropositive. The CDR3 runs from the conserved cysteine through the conserved F or W. Fields, in order: J gene, D gene, clone size, V gene, CDR3 protein, CDR3 DNA. D genes are given only for firm matches. Clone size is not always given. Where it is, it says once, few, many or a class for expanded clones.

J: TRBJ1-1
D: TRBD1
size: -
V: TRBV6-5
CDR3: CASTPDRTNTEAFF
DNA: TGTGCCAGCACCCCGGACAGGACGAACACTGAAGCTTTCTTT

J: TRBJ1-2
D: -
size: few
V: TRBV7-3
CDR3: CASSPGLNYGYTF
DNA: TGTGCCAGCAGCCCGGGACTTAACTATGGCTACACCTTC

J: TRBJ2-3
D: TRBD2
size: -
V: TRBV15
CDR3: CATSRDRILAGGRDTQYF
DNA: TGTGCCACCAGCAGAGATCGGATACTAGCGGGAGGTCGGGATACGCAGTATTTT

J: TRBJ1-4
D: TRBD1
size: -
V: TRBV9
CDR3: CASSASRTGDEKLFF
DNA: TGTGCCAGCAGCGCGTCGAGGACAGGGGATGAAAAACTGTTTTTT

J: TRBJ2-5
D: -
size: -
V: TRBV5-1
CDR3: CASSLQGRTETQYF
DNA: TGCGCCAGCAGCCTACAGGGCCGGACGGAGACCCAGTACTTC

J: TRBJ2-2
D: -
size: -
V: TRBV5-1
CDR3: CASSQAGYTGELFF
DNA: TGCGCCAGCAGCCAGGCCGGATACACCGGGGAGCTGTTTTTT

J: TRBJ2-1
D: -
size: -
V: TRBV6-6
CDR3: CASSIGGARGNEQFF
DNA: TGTGCCAGCAGTATTGGAGGGGCTCGAGGGAATGAGCAGTTCTTC

J: TRBJ1-3
D: -
size: -
V: TRBV19
CDR3: CASSIAGYDTIYF
DNA: TGTGCCAGTAGTATAGCCGGGTACGACACCATATATTTT

J: TRBJ1-2
D: -
size: -
V: TRBV25-1
CDR3: CASSGGATANYGYTF
DNA: TGTGCCAGCAGCGGAGGGGCTACCGCTAACTATGGCTACACCTTC

J: TRBJ2-3
D: TRBD2
size: -
V: TRBV19
CDR3: CASSIGRGRGTDTQYF
DNA: TGTGCCAGTAGTATAGGTCGCGGGAGAGGCACAGATACGCAGTATTTT

J: TRBJ1-1
D: -
size: -
V: TRBV19
CDR3: CASSIRGNTEAFF
DNA: TGTGCCAGTAGTATTAGGGGGAACACTGAAGCTTTCTTT

J: TRBJ2-1
D: TRBD2
size: once
V: TRBV9
CDR3: CASSVGAGVRGWNEQFF
DNA: TGTGCCAGCAGCGTAGGGGCGGGAGTAAGAGGGTGGAATGAGCAGTTCTTC

J: TRBJ1-2
D: -
size: once
V: TRBV5-6
CDR3: CASSVGQSFYGYTF
DNA: TGTGCCAGCAGCGTAGGACAGTCCTTCTATGGCTACACCTTC

J: TRBJ1-6
D: TRBD1
size: once
V: TRBV27
CDR3: CASSPRTGGNNSPLHF
DNA: TGTGCCAGCAGTCCCCGGACAGGGGGAAATAATTCACCCCTCCACTTT

J: TRBJ1-1
D: TRBD1
size: -
V: TRBV6-5
CDR3: CASSGPGGKTEAFF
DNA: TGTGCCAGCAGTGGGCCAGGGGGCAAAACTGAAGCTTTCTTT

J: TRBJ2-1
D: -
size: -
V: TRBV27
CDR3: CASIRDTVFF
DNA: TGTGCCAGCATCCGGGACACTGTCTTCTTC

J: TRBJ1-2
D: TRBD1
size: -
V: TRBV2
CDR3: CASSAGQGRGYGYTF
DNA: TGTGCCAGCAGTGCAGGACAGGGACGGGGCTATGGCTACACCTTC

J: TRBJ2-2
D: TRBD2
size: -
V: TRBV10-3
CDR3: CAINGGGAEGELFF
DNA: TGTGCCATCAACGGCGGGGGGGCCGAGGGGGAGCTGTTTTTT

J: TRBJ2-1
D: -
size: -
V: TRBV29-1
CDR3: CSVDLLPGEQFF
DNA: TGCAGCGTTGATTTGTTACCAGGAGAGCAGTTCTTC

J: TRBJ2-1
D: TRBD1
size: once
V: TRBV29-1
CDR3: CSVQTGGSGNEQFF
DNA: TGCAGCGTCCAGACAGGGGGCAGTGGCAATGAGCAGTTCTTC

J: TRBJ1-6
D: -
size: -
V: TRBV28
CDR3: CASSSPQGSNSPLHF
DNA: TGTGCCAGCAGTTCGCCCCAGGGGAGTAATTCACCCCTCCACTTT

J: TRBJ2-1
D: TRBD2
size: -
V: TRBV30
CDR3: CAWGGGSSYNEQFF
DNA: TGTGCCTGGGGCGGGGGTAGCTCCTACAATGAGCAGTTCTTC

J: TRBJ1-6
D: TRBD1
size: -
V: TRBV9
CDR3: CASSVGLEGTGPSPLHF
DNA: TGTGCCAGCAGCGTAGGGCTGGAGGGGACAGGTCCATCACCCCTCCACTTT

J: TRBJ1-1
D: -
size: -
V: TRBV7-3
CDR3: CASSLSVNTEAFF
DNA: TGTGCCAGCAGCCTCTCCGTGAACACTGAAGCTTTCTTT

J: TRBJ1-5
D: -
size: -
V: TRBV28
CDR3: CASIGRRDQPQHF
DNA: TGTGCCAGCATAGGGCGGCGGGATCAGCCCCAGCATTTT

J: TRBJ1-1
D: -
size: -
V: TRBV30
CDR3: CAWSPTGFYGEAFF
DNA: TGTGCCTGGAGTCCGACAGGTTTCTACGGCGAAGCTTTCTTT

J: TRBJ1-6
D: -
size: -
V: TRBV7-9
CDR3: CASSPGTTENSPLHF
DNA: TGTGCCAGCAGTCCGGGGACAACCGAAAATTCACCCCTCCACTTT

J: TRBJ2-4
D: -
size: few
V: TRBV5-4
CDR3: CASSLRGTGKDIQYF
DNA: TGTGCCAGCAGCTTGCGGGGAACAGGGAAAGACATTCAGTACTTC

J: TRBJ1-2
D: -
size: many
V: TRBV10-3
CDR3: CAISEYIQGYGYTF
DNA: TGTGCCATCAGTGAGTACATACAGGGCTATGGCTACACCTTC

J: TRBJ2-5
D: -
size: few
V: TRBV6-5
CDR3: CASSYVQGQETQYF
DNA: TGTGCCAGCAGTTACGTGCAGGGACAAGAGACCCAGTACTTC

J: TRBJ2-2
D: -
size: -
V: TRBV11-3
CDR3: CASSWGKYTGELFF
DNA: TGTGCCAGCAGCTGGGGCAAGTACACCGGGGAGCTGTTTTTT

J: TRBJ1-2
D: -
size: -
V: TRBV2
CDR3: CASSEMAVNGYTF
DNA: TGTGCCAGCAGTGAAATGGCGGTTAATGGCTACACCTTC

J: TRBJ1-4
D: -
size: once
V: TRBV12-5
CDR3: CASGTPPGEGDEKLFF
DNA: TGTGCTAGTGGTACCCCCCCCGGGGAAGGCGATGAAAAACTGTTTTTT

J: TRBJ2-5
D: -
size: -
V: TRBV7-6
CDR3: CASSFQQQETQYF
DNA: TGTGCCAGCAGCTTTCAACAGCAAGAGACCCAGTACTTC

J: TRBJ1-1
D: -
size: once
V: TRBV7-6
CDR3: CASSPLTGNTEAFF
DNA: TGTGCCAGCAGCCCACTTACTGGGAACACTGAAGCTTTCTTT

J: TRBJ2-3
D: -
size: -
V: TRBV6-6
CDR3: CASSYSPPLVSPQYF
DNA: TGTGCCAGCAGTTACTCACCGCCCCTCGTCAGTCCGCAGTATTTT

J: TRBJ1-4
D: -
size: few
V: TRBV2
CDR3: CASSEGDINEKLFF
DNA: TGTGCCAGCAGTGAAGGAGACATTAATGAAAAACTGTTTTTT

J: TRBJ1-5
D: -
size: -
V: TRBV10-3
CDR3: CAISEVRNQPQHF
DNA: TGTGCCATCAGTGAGGTCCGTAATCAGCCCCAGCATTTT

J: TRBJ2-3
D: -
size: -
V: TRBV7-6
CDR3: CASSLAGGPGDTQYF
DNA: TGTGCCAGCAGCTTAGCGGGCGGCCCGGGGGATACGCAGTATTTT

J: TRBJ1-2
D: -
size: -
V: TRBV7-9
CDR3: CASSLESARVYGYTF
DNA: TGTGCCAGCAGCTTAGAATCCGCCAGGGTCTATGGCTACACCTTC

J: TRBJ1-5
D: -
size: -
V: TRBV28
CDR3: CASSLRGRHYSNQPQHF
DNA: TGTGCCAGCAGTTTGCGGGGGAGACATTATAGCAATCAGCCCCAGCATTTT

J: TRBJ1-1
D: TRBD1
size: few
V: TRBV30
CDR3: CAWSDRGYTEAFF
DNA: TGTGCCTGGAGTGACAGGGGGTACACTGAAGCTTTCTTT

J: TRBJ1-2
D: TRBD1
size: -
V: TRBV28
CDR3: CASRSGQDYGYTF
DNA: TGTGCCAGCAGAAGTGGACAGGACTATGGCTACACCTTC

J: TRBJ2-3
D: -
size: once
V: TRBV11-3
CDR3: CASRHWENTQYF
DNA: TGTGCCAGCAGACATTGGGAGAATACGCAGTATTTT

J: TRBJ1-1
D: -
size: few
V: TRBV30
CDR3: CAWSVGAPNTEAFF
DNA: TGTGCCTGGAGTGTAGGAGCCCCGAACACTGAAGCTTTCTTT

J: TRBJ1-6
D: -
size: -
V: TRBV28
CDR3: CASSLDSPNSPLHF
DNA: TGTGCCAGCAGTCTTGACAGTCCTAATTCACCCCTCCACTTT

J: TRBJ2-4
D: TRBD2
size: few
V: TRBV7-6
CDR3: CASSPSPPGGTKNIQYF
DNA: TGTGCCAGCAGTCCTTCCCCTCCGGGGGGTACCAAAAACATTCAGTACTTC

J: TRBJ1-3
D: -
size: -
V: TRBV19
CDR3: CASSIGQSSGNTIYF
DNA: TGTGCCAGTAGTATTGGACAGAGCTCTGGAAACACCATATATTTT

J: TRBJ2-3
D: -
size: -
V: TRBV4-2
CDR3: CASSAGIEDTQYF
DNA: TGTGCCAGCAGCGCAGGGATTGAAGATACGCAGTATTTT

J: TRBJ1-1
D: -
size: -
V: TRBV5-1
CDR3: CASTLAGNTEAFF
DNA: TGCGCCAGTACACTTGCGGGGAACACTGAAGCTTTCTTT

J: TRBJ1-1
D: -
size: -
V: TRBV6-5
CDR3: CASTSRGRMRTEAFF
DNA: TGTGCCAGCACAAGCCGGGGAAGGATGAGGACTGAAGCTTTCTTT

J: TRBJ1-1
D: TRBD1
size: -
V: TRBV6-5
CDR3: CASSYARGTTEAFF
DNA: TGTGCCAGCAGTTACGCCAGGGGGACGACTGAAGCTTTCTTT

J: TRBJ1-2
D: TRBD1
size: -
V: TRBV10-1
CDR3: CTDFGTGGSNYTF
DNA: TGCACTGACTTCGGGACAGGGGGCTCTAACTACACCTTC

J: TRBJ2-1
D: TRBD2
size: -
V: TRBV28
CDR3: CASSSRTSGDYNEQFF
DNA: TGTGCCAGCAGCTCAAGGACTAGCGGGGACTACAATGAGCAGTTCTTC

J: TRBJ2-3
D: TRBD1
size: -
V: TRBV2
CDR3: CATQRGTGVSTDTQYF
DNA: TGTGCCACCCAAAGGGGGACAGGGGTTAGCACAGATACGCAGTATTTT

J: TRBJ1-4
D: TRBD1
size: few
V: TRBV6-5
CDR3: CASSYTTGEMEKLFF
DNA: TGTGCCAGCAGTTACACCACAGGGGAGATGGAAAAACTGTTTTTT